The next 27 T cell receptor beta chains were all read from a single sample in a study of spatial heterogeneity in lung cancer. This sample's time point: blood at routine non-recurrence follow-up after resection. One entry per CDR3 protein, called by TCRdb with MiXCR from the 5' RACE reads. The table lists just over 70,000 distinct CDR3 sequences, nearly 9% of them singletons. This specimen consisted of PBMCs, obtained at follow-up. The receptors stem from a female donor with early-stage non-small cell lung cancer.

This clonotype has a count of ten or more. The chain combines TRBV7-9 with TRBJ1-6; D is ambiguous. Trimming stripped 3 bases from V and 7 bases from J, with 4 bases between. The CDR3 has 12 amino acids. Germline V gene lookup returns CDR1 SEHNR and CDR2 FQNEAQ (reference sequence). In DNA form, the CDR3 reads TGTGCCAGCAGCTTTGAAAATTCACCCCTCCACTTT. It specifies CASSFENSPLHF.

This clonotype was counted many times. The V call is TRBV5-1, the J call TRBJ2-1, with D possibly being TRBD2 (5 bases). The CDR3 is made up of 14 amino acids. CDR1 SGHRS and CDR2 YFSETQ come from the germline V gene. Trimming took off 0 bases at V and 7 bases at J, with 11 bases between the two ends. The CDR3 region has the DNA TGCGCCAGCAGCTTGGGGGTGGGAGCGAATGAGCAGTTCTTC. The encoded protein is CASSLGVGANEQFF.

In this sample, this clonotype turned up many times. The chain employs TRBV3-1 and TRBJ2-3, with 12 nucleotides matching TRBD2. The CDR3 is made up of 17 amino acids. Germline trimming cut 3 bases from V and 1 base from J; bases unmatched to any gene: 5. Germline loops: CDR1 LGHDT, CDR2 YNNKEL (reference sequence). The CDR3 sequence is CASSHRLAGEGTDTQYF. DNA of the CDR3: TGTGCCAGCAGCCACCGACTAGCGGGGGAGGGCACAGATACGCAGTATTTT.

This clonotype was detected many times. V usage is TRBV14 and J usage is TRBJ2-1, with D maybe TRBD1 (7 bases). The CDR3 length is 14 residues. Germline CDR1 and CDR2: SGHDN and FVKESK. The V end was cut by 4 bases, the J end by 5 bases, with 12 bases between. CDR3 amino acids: CASSRRGRDNEQFF. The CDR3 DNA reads TGTGCCAGCAGCCGGAGGGGGCGGGACAATGAGCAGTTCTTC.

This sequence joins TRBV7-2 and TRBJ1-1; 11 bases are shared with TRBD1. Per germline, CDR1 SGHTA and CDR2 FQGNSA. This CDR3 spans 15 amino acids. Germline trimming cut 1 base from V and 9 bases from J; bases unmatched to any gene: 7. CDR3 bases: TGTGCCAGCAGCTTAGATGGGACAGGGGGAAAAAAAGCTTTCTTT. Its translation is CASSLDGTGGKKAFF.

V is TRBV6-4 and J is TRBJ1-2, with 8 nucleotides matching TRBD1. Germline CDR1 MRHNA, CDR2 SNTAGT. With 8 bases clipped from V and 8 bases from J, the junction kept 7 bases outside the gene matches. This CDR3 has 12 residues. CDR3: CASLDRDQGYTF. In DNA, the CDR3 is TGTGCCAGCCTGGACAGGGATCAGGGCTACACCTTC.

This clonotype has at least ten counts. CDR3 residues: CASSQEQGRREGQPQHF. The CDR3 DNA is TGCGCCAGCAGCCAAGAACAGGGTCGCCGGGAGGGTCAGCCCCAGCATTTT. The chain has TRBV4-1 and TRBJ1-5; D may be TRBD1 (6 bases). The V and J ends lost 0 bases and 6 bases respectively, with 18 bases between them. The CDR3 is made up of 17 amino acids. CDR1 is MGHRA, CDR2 YSYEKL, per germline.

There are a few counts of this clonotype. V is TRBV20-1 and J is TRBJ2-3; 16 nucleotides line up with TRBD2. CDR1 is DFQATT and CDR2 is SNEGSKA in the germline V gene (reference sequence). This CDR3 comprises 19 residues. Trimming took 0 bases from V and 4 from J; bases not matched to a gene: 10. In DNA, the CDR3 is TGCAGTGCTAGAGATTCTCCGGGACTAGCGGGAGGGCCGTCAGATACGCAGTATTTT. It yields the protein CSARDSPGLAGGPSDTQYF.

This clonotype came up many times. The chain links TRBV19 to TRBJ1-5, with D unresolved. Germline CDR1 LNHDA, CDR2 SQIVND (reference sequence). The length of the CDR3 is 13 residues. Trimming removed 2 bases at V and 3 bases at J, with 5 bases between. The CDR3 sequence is CASSIRYNQPQHF. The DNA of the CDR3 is TGTGCCAGTAGTATACGGTACAATCAGCCCCAGCATTTT.

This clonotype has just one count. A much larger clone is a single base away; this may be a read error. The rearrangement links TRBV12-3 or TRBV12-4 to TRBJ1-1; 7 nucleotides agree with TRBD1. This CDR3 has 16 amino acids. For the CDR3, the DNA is TGTGCCAACAGTTTACGGACAGGTGGAAGGGACACTGAAGCTTTCTTT. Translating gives CANSLRTGGRDTEAFF.

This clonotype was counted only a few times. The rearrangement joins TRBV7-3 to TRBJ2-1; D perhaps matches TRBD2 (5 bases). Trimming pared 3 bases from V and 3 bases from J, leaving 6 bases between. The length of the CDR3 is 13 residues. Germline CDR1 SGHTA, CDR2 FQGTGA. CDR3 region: CASSFGDYNEQFF. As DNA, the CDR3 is TGTGCCAGCAGCTTCGGGGACTACAATGAGCAGTTCTTC.

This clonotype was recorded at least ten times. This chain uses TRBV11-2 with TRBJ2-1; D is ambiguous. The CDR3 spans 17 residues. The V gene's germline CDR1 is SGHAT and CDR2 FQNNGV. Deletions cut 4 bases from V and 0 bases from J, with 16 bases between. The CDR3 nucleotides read TGTGCCAGCAGCTCATCACCAACAGCGAGCTCCTACAATGAGCAGTTCTTC. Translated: CASSSSPTASSYNEQFF. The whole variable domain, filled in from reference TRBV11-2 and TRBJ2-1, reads EAGVAQSPRYKIIEKRQSVAFWCNPISGHATLYWYQQILGQGPKLLIQFQNNGVVDDSQLPKDRFSAERLKGVDSTLKIQPAKLEDSAVYLCASSSSPTASSYNEQFFGPGTRLTVL.

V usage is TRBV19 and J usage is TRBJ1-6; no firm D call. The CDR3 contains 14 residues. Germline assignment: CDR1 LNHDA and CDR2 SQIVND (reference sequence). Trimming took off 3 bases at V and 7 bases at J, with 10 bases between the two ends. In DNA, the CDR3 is TGTGCCAGTAGTATCGCACAGCTAAATTCACCCCTCCACTTT. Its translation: CASSIAQLNSPLHF.

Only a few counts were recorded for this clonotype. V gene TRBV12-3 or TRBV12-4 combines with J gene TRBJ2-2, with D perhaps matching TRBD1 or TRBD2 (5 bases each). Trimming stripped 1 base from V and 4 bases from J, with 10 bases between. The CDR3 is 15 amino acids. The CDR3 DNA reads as TGTGCCAGCAGTTTAGGGGGGACGAGCACCGGGGAGCTGTTTTTT. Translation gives CASSLGGTSTGELFF.

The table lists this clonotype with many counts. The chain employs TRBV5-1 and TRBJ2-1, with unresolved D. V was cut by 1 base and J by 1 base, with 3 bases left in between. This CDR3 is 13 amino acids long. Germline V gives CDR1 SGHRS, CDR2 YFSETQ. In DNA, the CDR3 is TGCGCCAGCAGCTTGACATCCTACAATGAGCAGTTCTTC. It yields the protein CASSLTSYNEQFF.

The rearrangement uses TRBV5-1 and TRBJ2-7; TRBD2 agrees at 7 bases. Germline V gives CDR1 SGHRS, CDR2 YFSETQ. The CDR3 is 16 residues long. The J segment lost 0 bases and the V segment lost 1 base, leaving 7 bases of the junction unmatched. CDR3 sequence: CASSLSGTTDSYEQYF. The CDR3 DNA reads TGCGCCAGCAGCTTGTCCGGGACTACAGACTCCTACGAGCAGTACTTC.

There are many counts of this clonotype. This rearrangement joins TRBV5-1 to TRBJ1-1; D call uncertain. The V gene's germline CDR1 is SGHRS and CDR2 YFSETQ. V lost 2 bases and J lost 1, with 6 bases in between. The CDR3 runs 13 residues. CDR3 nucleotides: TGCGCCAGCAGCTTTCACGAGAACACTGAAGCTTTCTTT. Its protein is CASSFHENTEAFF.

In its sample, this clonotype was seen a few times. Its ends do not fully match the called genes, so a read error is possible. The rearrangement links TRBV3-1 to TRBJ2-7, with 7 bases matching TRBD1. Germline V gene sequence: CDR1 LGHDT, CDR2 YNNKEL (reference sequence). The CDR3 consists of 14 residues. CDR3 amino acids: CASSLGTVSSEQYF. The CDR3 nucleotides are TGTGCCAGCAGCCTAGGGACAGTGTCCTCCGAGCAGTACTTC.

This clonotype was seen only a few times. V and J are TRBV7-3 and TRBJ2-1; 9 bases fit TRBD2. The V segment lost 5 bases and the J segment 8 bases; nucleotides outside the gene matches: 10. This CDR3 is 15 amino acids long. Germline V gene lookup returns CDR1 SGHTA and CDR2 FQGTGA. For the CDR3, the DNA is TGTGCCAGCAGCGGAGCGGGAGGCCCCCGGGATGAGCAGTTCTTC. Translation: CASSGAGGPRDEQFF. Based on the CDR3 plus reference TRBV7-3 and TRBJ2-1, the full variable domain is GAGVSQTPSNKVTEKGKYVELRCDPISGHTALYWYRQSLGQGPEFLIYFQGTGAADDSGLPNDRFFAVRPEGSVSTLKIQRTERGDSAVYLCASSGAGGPRDEQFFGPGTRLTVL.

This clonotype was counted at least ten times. Here the CDR3 DNA reads TGTGCCAGCAGCTTAATTAGCGGGACCTACGAGCAGTACTTC. This encodes CASSLISGTYEQYF. The gene calls are TRBV11-2 and TRBJ2-7; 8 nucleotides line up with TRBD2. The CDR3 extends over 14 amino acids. Germline assignment: CDR1 SGHAT and CDR2 FQNNGV. Trimming removed 2 bases from V and 2 bases from J; junction bases left unmatched: 2.

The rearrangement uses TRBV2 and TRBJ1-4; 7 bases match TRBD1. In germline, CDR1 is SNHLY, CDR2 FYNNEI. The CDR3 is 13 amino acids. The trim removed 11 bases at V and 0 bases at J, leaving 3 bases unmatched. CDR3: CARGQATNEKLFF. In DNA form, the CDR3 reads TGTGCCCGAGGACAGGCAACTAATGAAAAACTGTTTTTT.

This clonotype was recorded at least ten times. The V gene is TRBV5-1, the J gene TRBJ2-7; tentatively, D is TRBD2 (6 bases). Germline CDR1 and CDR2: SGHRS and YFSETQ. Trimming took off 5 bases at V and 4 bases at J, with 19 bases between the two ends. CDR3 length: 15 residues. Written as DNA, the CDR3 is TGCGCCAGCAGTTCTCTGAGGGGACTCAAATACGAGCAGTACTTC. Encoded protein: CASSSLRGLKYEQYF.

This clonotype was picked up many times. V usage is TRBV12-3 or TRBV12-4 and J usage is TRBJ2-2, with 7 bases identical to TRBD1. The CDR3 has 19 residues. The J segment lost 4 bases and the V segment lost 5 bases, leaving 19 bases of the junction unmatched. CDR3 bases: TGTGCCAGCAGTCCAGAGGACAGGTTTGATTTGGCGTTCACCGGGGAGCTGTTTTTT. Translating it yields CASSPEDRFDLAFTGELFF.

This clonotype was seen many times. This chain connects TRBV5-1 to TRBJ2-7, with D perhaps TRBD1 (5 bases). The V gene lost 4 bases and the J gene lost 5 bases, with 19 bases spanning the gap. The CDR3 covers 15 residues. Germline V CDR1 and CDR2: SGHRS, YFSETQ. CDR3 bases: TGCGCCAGCAGCAGAGCAGGGTCTGTAAATCACGAGCAGTACTTC. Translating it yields CASSRAGSVNHEQYF.

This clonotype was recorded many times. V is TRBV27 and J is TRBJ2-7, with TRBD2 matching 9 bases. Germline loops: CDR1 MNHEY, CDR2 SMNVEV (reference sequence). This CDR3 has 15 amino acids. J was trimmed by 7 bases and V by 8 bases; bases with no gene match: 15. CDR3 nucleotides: TGTGCCAGCTCGACTGGAGGCGGGAGGGCCTGGGAGCAGTACTTC. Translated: CASSTGGGRAWEQYF.

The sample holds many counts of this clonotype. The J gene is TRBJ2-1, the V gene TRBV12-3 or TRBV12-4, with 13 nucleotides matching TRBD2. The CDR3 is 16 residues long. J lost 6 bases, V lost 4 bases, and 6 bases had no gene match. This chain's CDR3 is CASSSSTSGRFNEQFF. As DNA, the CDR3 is TGTGCCAGCAGTTCCTCGACTAGCGGGAGGTTCAATGAGCAGTTCTTC.

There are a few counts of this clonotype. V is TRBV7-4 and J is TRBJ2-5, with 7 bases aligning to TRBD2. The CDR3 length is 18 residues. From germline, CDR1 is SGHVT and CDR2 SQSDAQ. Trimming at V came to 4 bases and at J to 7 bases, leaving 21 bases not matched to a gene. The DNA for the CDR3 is TGTGCCAGCAGCTCCCCCCCCTTCGCGGGAGTACCCACAGGGACCCAGTACTTC. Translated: CASSSPPFAGVPTGTQYF. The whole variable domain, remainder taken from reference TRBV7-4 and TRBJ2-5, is GAGVSQSPRYKVAKRGRDVALRCDSISGHVTLYWYRQTLGQGSEVLTYSQSDAQRDKSGRPSGRFSAERPERSVSTLKIQRTEQGDSAVYLCASSSPPFAGVPTGTQYFGPGTRLLVL.